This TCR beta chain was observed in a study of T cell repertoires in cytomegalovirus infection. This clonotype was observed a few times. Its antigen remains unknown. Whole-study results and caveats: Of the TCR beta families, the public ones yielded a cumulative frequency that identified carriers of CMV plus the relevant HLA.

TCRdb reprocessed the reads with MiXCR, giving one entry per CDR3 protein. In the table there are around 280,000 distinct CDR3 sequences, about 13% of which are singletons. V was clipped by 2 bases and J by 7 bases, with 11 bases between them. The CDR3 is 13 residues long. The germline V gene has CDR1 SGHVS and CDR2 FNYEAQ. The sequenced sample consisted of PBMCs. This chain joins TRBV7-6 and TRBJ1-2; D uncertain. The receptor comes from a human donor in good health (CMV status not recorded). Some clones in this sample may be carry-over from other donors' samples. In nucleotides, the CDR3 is TGTGCCAGCAGCTTATCCGAAGGAGGTGGCTACACCTTC. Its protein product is CASSLSEGGGYTF.